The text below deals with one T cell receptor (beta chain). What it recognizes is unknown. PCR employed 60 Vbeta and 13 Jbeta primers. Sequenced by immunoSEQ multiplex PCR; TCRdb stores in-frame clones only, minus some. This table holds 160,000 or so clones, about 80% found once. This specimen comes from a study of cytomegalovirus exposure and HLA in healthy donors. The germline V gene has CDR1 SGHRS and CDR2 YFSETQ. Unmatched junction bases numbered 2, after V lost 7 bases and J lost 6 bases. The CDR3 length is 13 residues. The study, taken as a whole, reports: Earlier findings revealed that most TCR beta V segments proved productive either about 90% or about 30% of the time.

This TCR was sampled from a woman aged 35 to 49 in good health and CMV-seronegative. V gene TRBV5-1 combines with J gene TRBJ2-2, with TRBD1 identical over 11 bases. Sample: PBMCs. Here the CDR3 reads CASGTGGPGELFF. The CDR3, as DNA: TGCGCCAGCGGGACAGGGGGGCCCGGGGAGCTGTTTTTT.